This T cell receptor (beta chain) derives from a study of cytomegalovirus exposure and HLA in healthy donors. In the PCR, 60 Vbeta and 13 Jbeta primers were used. Assay: immunoSEQ multiplex PCR; the TCRdb copy retains only in-frame clones and omits some. This sample yields 150,000 to 200,000 clones, of which approximately 79% are seen a single time; roughly 2% belongs to the top ten. Germline assignment: CDR1 LNHDA and CDR2 SQIVND (reference sequence). Trimming shortened V by 5 bases and J by 5 bases, and 20 bases separated the two germline ends. The length of the CDR3 is 16 residues. The genes are TRBV19 and TRBJ2-3, with D perhaps TRBD2 (5 bases). The receptor's source is a human donor in good health. Specimen: PBMCs. CDR3 nucleotide sequence: TGTGCCAGTAGTCCCAAGGCGAGGCCTGCGGGAGATACGCAGTATTTT. The encoded protein is CASSPKARPAGDTQYF.